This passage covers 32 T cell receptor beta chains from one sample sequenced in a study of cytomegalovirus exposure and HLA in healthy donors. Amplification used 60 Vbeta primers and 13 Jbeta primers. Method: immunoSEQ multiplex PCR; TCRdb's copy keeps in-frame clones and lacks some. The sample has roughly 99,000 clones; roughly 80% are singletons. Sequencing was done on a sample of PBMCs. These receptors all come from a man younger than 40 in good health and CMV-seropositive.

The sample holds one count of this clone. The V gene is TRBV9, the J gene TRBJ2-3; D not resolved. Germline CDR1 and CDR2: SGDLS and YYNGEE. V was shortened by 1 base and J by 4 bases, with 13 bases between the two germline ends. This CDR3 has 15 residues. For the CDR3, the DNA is TGTGCCAGCAGCGTAATAAGCGAGGTGGCAGATACGCAGTATTTT. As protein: CASSVISEVADTQYF.

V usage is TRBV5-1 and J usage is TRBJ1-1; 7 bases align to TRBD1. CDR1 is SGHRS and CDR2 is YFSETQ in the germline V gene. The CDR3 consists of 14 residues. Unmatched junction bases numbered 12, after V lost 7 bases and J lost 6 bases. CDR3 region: CASGQQGSSSEAFF. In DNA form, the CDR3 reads TGCGCCAGCGGCCAACAGGGGTCTTCGTCTGAAGCTTTCTTT.

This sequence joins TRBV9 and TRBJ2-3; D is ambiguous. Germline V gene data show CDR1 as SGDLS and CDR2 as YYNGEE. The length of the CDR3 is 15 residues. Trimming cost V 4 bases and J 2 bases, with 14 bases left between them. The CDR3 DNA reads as TGTGCCAGCAGCCCGCGGTCCTTTGACACAGATACGCAGTATTTT. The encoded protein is CASSPRSFDTDTQYF.

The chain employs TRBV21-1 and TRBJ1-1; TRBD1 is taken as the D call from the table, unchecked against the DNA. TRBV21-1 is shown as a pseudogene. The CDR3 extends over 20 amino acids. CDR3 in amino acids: CASSKTFRTGIGPIGTEAFF. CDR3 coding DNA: TGTGCCAGCAGCAAAACCTTCAGGACAGGAATAGGTCCGATCGGCACTGAAGCTTTCTTT.

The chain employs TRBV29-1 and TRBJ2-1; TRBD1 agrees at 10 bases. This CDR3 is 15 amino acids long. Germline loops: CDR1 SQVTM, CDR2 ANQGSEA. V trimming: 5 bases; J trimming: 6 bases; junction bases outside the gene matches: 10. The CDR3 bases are TGCAGCGTTCGGAACCGGGACAGGGGCTCCAATGAGCAGTTCTTC. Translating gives CSVRNRDRGSNEQFF.

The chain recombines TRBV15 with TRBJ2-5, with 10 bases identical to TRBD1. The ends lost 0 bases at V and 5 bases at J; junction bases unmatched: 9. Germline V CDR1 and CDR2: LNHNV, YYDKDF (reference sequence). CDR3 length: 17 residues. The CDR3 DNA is TGTGCCACCAGCAGAGATTATGGGACAGGGGCTATGGAGACCCAGTACTTC. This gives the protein CATSRDYGTGAMETQYF.

CDR3 loop: CASSSRGHGYTF. DNA of the CDR3: TGTGCCAGCAGCTCCAGGGGGCATGGCTACACCTTC. The V gene is TRBV11-2, the J gene TRBJ1-2, with 8 bases lining up with TRBD1. The germline CDR1 and CDR2 sequences are SGHAT and FQNNGV. The J segment lost 6 bases and the V segment lost 4 bases, leaving 1 base of the junction unmatched. This CDR3 spans 12 amino acids. Filled out from reference TRBV11-2 and TRBJ1-2, the complete variable domain reads EAGVAQSPRYKIIEKRQSVAFWCNPISGHATLYWYQQILGQGPKLLIQFQNNGVVDDSQLPKDRFSAERLKGVDSTLKIQPAKLEDSAVYLCASSSRGHGYTFGSGTRLTVV.

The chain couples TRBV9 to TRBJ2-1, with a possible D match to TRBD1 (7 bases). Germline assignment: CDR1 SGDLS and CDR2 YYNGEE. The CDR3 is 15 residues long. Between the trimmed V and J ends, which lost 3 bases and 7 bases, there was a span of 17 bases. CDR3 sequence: CASSGATGAGNEQFF. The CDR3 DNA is TGTGCCAGCAGCGGGGCAACAGGGGCGGGGAATGAGCAGTTCTTC.

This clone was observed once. The chain's CDR3 is CASSEVGTVNTGELFF. CDR3 coding DNA: TGTGCCAGCAGTGAAGTAGGGACAGTAAACACCGGGGAGCTGTTTTTT. The chain is built from TRBV2 and TRBJ2-2, with 7 positions matching TRBD1. V gave up 1 base and J gave up 2 bases; unmatched junction bases: 4. This CDR3 is 16 amino acids long. The V gene's germline CDR1 is SNHLY and CDR2 FYNNEI. The full variable domain, completed using reference TRBV2 and TRBJ2-2, is EPEVTQTPSHQVTQMGQEVILRCVPISNHLYFYWYRQILGQKVEFLVSFYNNEISEKSEIFDDQFSVERPDGSNFTLKIRSTKLEDSAMYFCASSEVGTVNTGELFFGEGSRLTVL.

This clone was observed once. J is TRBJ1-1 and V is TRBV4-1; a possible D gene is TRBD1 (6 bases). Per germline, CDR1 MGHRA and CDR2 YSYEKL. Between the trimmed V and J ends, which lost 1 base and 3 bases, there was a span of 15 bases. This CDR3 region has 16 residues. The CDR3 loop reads CASSQGSGVYYTEAFF. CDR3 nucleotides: TGCGCCAGCAGCCAAGGTTCAGGGGTCTACTACACTGAAGCTTTCTTT.

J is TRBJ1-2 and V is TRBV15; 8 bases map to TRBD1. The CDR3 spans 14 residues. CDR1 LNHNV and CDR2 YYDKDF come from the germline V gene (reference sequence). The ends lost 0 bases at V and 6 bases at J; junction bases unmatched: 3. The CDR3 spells CATSRDQGADGYTF. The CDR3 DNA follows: TGTGCCACCAGCAGAGATCAGGGGGCAGATGGCTACACCTTC.

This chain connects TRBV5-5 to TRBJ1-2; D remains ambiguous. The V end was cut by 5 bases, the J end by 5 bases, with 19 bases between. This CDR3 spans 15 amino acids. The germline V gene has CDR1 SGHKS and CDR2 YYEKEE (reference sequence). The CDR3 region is CASSPDGSRGYGYTF. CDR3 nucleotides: TGTGCCAGCAGTCCCGACGGCTCAAGAGGATATGGCTACACCTTC.

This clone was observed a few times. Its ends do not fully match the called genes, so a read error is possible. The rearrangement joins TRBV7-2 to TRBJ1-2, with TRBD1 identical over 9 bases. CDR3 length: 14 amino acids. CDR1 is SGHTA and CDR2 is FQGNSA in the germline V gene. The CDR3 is CASSPQPGQGFLSF. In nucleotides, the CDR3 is TGTGCCAGCAGCCCACAGCCGGGACAGGGATTTCTTTCCTTC. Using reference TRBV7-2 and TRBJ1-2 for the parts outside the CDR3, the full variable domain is GAGVSQSPSNKVTEKGKDVELRCDPISGHTALYWYRQSLGQGLEFLIYFQGNSAPDKSGLPSDRFSAERTGGSVSTLTIQRTQQEDSAVYLCASSPQPGQGFLSFGSGTRLTVV.

In nucleotides, the CDR3 is TGTGCCAGCAGCTTAGAGGCGGGGGCAGGAGCTTTCTTT. It specifies CASSLEAGAGAFF. The chain is built from TRBV7-9 and TRBJ1-1, with a weak D call TRBD1 (6 bases). V was pared by 1 base and J by 10 bases, with 13 bases between. The CDR3 is made up of 13 amino acids. Germline CDR1 and CDR2: SEHNR and FQNEAQ (reference sequence).

DNA for the CDR3: TGTGCCAGCAGCCCTCTTTCGGGGATCGATGAAAAACTGTTTTTT. It encodes CASSPLSGIDEKLFF. The chain combines TRBV27 with TRBJ1-4; D is uncertain. The CDR3 runs to 15 residues. Trimming removed 6 bases at V and 6 bases at J, with 17 bases between. Germline lookup yields CDR1 MNHEY and CDR2 SMNVEV (reference sequence).

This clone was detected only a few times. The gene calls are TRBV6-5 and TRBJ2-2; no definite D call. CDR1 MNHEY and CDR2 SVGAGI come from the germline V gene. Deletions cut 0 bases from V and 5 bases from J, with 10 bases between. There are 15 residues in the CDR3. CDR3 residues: CASSYSAAQTGELFF. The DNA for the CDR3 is TGTGCCAGCAGTTACTCCGCGGCCCAGACCGGGGAGCTGTTTTTT.

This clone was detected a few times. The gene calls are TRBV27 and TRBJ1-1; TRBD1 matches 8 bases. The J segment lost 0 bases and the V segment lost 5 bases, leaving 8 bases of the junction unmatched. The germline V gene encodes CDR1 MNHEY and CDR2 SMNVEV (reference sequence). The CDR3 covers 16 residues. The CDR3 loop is CASSHRQGPMNTEAFF. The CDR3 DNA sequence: TGTGCCAGCAGTCATCGACAGGGGCCAATGAACACTGAAGCTTTCTTT.

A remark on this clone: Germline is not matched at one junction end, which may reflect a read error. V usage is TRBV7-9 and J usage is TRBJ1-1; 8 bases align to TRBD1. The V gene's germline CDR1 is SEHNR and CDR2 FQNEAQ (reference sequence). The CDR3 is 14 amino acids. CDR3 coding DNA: TGTTCCAGCAGCAGGGACAGGTTGAACACTGAAGCTTTCTTT. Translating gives CSSSRDRLNTEAFF.

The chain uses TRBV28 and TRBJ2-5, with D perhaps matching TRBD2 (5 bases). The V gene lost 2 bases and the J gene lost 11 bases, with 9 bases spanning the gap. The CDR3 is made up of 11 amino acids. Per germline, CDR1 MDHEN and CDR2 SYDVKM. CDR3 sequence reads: CASSLLWEQYF. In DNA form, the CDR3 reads TGTGCCAGCAGTTTACTTTGGGAGCAGTACTTC.

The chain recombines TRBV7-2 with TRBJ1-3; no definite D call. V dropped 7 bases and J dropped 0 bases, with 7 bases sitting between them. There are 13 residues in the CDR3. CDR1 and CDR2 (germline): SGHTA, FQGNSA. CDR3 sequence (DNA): TGTGCCAGCACCCGGTCCTCTGGAAACACCATATATTTT. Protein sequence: CASTRSSGNTIYF.

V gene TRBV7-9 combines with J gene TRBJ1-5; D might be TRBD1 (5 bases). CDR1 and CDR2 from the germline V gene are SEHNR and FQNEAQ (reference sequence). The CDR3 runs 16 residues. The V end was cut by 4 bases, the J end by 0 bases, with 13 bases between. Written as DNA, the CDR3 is TGTGCCAGCAGCTCACAGGATTCGTATAGCAATCAGCCCCAGCATTTT. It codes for CASSSQDSYSNQPQHF.

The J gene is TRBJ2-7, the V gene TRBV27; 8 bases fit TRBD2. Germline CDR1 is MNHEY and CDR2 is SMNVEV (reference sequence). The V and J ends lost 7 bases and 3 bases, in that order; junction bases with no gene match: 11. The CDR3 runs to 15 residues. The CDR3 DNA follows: TGTGCCAGCATTCGATCAGCGGGGGACCTCTACGAGCAGTACTTC. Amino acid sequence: CASIRSAGDLYEQYF.

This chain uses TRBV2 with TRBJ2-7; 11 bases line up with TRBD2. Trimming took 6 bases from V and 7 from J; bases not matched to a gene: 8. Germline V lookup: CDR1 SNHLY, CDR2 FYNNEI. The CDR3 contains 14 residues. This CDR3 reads CASRTSGGGREQYF. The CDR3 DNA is TGTGCCAGCAGAACTAGCGGGGGTGGGAGGGAGCAGTACTTC.

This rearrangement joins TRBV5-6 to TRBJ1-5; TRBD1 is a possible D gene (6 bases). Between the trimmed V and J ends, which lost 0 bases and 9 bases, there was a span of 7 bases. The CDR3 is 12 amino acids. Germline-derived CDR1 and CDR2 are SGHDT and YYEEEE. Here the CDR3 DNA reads TGTGCCAGCAGCTTGGCCAGGGGGCCCCAGCATTTT. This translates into CASSLARGPQHF.

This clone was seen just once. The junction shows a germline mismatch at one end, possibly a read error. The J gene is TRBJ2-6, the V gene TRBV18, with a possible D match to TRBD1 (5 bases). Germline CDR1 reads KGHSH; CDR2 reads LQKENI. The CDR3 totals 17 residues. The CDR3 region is CASSPQRPASGANGLTF. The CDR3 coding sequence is TGTGCCAGCTCACCCCAGAGACCGGCCTCTGGGGCCAACGGCCTGACTTTC.

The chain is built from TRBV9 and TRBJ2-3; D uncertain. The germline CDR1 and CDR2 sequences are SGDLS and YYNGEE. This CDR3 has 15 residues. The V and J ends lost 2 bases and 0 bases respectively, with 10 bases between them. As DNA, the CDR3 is TGTGCCAGCAGCGTCGTCAGTTTAAGCACAGATACGCAGTATTTT. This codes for CASSVVSLSTDTQYF.

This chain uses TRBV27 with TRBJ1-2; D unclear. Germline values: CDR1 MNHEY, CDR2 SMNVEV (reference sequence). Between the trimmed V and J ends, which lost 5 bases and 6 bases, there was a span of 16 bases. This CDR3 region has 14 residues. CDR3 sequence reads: CASSRLDNINGYTF. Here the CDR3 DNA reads TGTGCCAGCAGTCGCTTAGACAATATCAATGGCTACACCTTC.

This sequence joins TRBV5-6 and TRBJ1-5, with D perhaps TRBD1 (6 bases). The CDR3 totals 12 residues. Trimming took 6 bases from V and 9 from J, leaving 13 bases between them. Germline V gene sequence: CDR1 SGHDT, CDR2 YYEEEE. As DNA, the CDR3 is TGTGCCAGCAACGAAGTAGGGGGGCCCCAGCATTTT. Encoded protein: CASNEVGGPQHF.

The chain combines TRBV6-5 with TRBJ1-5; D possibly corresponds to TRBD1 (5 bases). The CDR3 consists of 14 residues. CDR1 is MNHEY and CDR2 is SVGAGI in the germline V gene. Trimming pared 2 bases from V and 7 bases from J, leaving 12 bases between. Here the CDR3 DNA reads TGTGCCAGCAGTTACCAGCAGGGTGGACAGCCCCAGCATTTT. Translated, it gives CASSYQQGGQPQHF.

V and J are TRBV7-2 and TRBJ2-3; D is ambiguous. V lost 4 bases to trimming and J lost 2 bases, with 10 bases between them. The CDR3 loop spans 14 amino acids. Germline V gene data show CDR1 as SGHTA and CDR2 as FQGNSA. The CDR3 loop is CASSSRRFTDTQYF. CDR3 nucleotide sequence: TGTGCCAGCAGCTCAAGGCGGTTCACAGATACGCAGTATTTT.

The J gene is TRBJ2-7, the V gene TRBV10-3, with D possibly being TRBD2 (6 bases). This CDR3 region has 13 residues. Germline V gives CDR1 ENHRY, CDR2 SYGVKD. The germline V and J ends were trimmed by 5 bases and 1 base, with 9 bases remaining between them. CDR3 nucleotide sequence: TGTGCCATCAGTCGGGACTCTTCCTACGAGCAGTACTTC. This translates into CAISRDSSYEQYF.

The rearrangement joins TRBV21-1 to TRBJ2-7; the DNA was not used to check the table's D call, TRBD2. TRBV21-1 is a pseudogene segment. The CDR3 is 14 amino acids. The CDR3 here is CASSIPGLAYEQYF. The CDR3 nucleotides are TGTGCCAGCAGCATACCGGGACTAGCCTACGAGCAGTACTTC.